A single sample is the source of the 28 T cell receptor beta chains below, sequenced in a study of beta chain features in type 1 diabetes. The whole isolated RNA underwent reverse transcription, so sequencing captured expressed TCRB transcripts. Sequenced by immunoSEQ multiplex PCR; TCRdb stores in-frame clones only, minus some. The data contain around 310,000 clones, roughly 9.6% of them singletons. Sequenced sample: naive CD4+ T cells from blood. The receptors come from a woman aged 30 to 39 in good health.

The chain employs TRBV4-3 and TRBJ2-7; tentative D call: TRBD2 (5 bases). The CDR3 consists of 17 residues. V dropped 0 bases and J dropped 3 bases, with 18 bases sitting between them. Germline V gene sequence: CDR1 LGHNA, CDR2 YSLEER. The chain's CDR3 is CASSQDIGVPRSYEQYF. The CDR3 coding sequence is TGCGCCAGCAGCCAAGATATCGGGGTCCCGCGAAGCTACGAGCAGTACTTC.

As DNA, the CDR3 is TGTGCCAGCAGTTTCAGGACAGGGCGGAGTACAGATACGCAGTATTTT. Translation gives CASSFRTGRSTDTQYF. The V gene is TRBV28, the J gene TRBJ2-3, with 8 bases that match TRBD1. The junction had 8 bases not matched to a gene; V was cut back by 3 bases and J by 3 bases. CDR1 is MDHEN and CDR2 is SYDVKM in the germline V gene. This CDR3 contains 16 residues.

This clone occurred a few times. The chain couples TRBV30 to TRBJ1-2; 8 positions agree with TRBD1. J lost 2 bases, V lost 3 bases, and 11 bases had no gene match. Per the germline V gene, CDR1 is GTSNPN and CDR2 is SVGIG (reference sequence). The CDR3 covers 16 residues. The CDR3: CAWRPQGAIRNYGYTF. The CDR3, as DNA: TGTGCCTGGAGACCTCAGGGGGCAATTCGGAACTATGGCTACACCTTC.

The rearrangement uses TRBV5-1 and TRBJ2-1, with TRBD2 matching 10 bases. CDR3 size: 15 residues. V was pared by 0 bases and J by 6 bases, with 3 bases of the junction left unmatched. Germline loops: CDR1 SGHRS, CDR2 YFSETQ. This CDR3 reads CASSLATSGLNEQFF. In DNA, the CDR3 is TGCGCCAGCAGCTTGGCGACTAGCGGGCTCAATGAGCAGTTCTTC.

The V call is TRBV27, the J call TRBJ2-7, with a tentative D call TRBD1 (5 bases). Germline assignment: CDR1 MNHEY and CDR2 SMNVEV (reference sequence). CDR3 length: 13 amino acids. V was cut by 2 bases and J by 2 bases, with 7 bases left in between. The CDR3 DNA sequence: TGTGCCAGCAGTTTAACAGGACCCTACGAGCAGTACTTC. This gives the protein CASSLTGPYEQYF.

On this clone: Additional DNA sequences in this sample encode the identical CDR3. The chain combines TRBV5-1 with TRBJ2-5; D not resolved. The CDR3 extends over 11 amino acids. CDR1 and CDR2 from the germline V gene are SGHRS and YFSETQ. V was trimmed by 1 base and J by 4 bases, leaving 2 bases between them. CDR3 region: CASSLRETQYF. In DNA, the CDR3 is TGCGCCAGCAGCTTGCGAGAGACCCAGTACTTC. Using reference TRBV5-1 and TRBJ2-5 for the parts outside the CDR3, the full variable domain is KAGVTQTPRYLIKTRGQQVTLSCSPISGHRSVSWYQQTPGQGLQFLFEYFSETQRNKGNFPGRFSGRQFSNSRSEMNVSTLELGDSALYLCASSLRETQYFGPGTRLLVL.

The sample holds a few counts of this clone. CDR3 sequence (DNA): TGTGCCAGCAGCCCAACGAGGTCCAGCAACGAGCAGTACTTC. Residues: CASSPTRSSNEQYF. The gene calls are TRBV7-2 and TRBJ2-7; D unresolved. Germline CDR1 is SGHTA and CDR2 is FQGNSA. The V end was cut by 5 bases, the J end by 5 bases, with 16 bases between. This CDR3 is 14 amino acids long.

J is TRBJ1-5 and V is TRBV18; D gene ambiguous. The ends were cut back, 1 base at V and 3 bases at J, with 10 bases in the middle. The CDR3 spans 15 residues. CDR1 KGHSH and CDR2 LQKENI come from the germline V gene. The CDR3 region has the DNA TGTGCCAGCTCACCACAGGAACAGATCAATCAGCCCCAGCATTTT. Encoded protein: CASSPQEQINQPQHF. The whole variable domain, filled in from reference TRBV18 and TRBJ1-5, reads NAGVMQNPRHLVRRRGQEARLRCSPMKGHSHVYWYRQLPEEGLKFMVYLQKENIIDESGMPKERFSAEFPKEGPSILRIQQVVRGDSAAYFCASSPQEQINQPQHFGDGTRLSIL.

CDR3 protein: CASSLGFGGALQETQYF. CDR3 bases: TGCGCCAGCAGCTTGGGGTTTGGCGGGGCCCTCCAAGAGACCCAGTACTTC. This chain connects TRBV5-1 to TRBJ2-5; D possibly corresponds to TRBD2 (6 bases). Germline V gene lookup returns CDR1 SGHRS and CDR2 YFSETQ. V was cut by 0 bases and J by 1 base, with 16 bases left in between. CDR3 length equals 17 residues.

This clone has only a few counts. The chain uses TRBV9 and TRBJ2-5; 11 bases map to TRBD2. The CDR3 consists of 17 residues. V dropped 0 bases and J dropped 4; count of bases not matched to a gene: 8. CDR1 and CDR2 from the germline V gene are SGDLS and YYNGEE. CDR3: CASSVGEFLAGGETQYF. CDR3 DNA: TGTGCCAGCAGCGTAGGAGAGTTTCTAGCGGGAGGAGAGACCCAGTACTTC.

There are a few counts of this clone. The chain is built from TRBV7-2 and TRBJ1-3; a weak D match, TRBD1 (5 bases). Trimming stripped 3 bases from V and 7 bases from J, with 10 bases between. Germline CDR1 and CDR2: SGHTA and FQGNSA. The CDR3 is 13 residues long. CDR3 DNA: TGTGCCAGCAGCTTTGACAGACAGAACACCATATATTTT. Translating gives CASSFDRQNTIYF.

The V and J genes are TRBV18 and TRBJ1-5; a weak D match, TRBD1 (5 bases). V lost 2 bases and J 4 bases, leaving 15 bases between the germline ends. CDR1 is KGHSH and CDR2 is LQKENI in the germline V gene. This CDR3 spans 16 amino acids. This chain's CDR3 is CASSPVDKRGNQPQHF. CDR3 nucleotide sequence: TGTGCCAGCTCACCAGTAGACAAACGGGGGAATCAGCCCCAGCATTTT.

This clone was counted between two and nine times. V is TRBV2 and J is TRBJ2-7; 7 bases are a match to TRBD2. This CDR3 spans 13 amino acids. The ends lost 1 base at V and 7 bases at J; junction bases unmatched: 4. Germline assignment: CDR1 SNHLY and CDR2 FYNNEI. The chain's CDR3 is CASSEVLAVEQYF. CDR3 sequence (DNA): TGTGCCAGCAGTGAAGTGCTAGCGGTTGAGCAGTACTTC.

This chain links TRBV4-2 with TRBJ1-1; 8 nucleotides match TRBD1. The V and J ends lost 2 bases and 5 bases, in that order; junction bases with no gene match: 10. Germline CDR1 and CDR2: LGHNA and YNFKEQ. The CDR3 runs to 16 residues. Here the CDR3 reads CASSQSSQGALTEAFF. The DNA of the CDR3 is TGTGCCAGCAGCCAAAGCTCCCAGGGGGCATTGACTGAAGCTTTCTTT.

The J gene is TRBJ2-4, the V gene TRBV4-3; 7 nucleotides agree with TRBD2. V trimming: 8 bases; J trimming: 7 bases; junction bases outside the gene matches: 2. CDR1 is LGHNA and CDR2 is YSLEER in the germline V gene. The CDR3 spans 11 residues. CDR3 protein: CASSGGNIQYF. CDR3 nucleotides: TGCGCCAGCTCGGGGGGTAACATTCAGTACTTC.

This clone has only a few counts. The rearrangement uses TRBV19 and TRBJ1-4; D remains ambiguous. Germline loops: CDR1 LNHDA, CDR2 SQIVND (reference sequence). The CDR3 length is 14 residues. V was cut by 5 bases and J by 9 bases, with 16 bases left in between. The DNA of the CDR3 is TGTGCCAGTAGTTACAAGAATCAGAGGCAAAAACTGTTTTTT. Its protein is CASSYKNQRQKLFF.

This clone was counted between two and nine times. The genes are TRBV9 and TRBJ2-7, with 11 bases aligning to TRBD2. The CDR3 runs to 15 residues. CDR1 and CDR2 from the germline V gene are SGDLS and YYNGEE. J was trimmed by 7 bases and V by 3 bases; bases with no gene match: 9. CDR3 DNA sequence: TGTGCCAGCAGCGGAACCGGGACTAGCGGAACAGAGCAGTACTTC. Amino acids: CASSGTGTSGTEQYF.

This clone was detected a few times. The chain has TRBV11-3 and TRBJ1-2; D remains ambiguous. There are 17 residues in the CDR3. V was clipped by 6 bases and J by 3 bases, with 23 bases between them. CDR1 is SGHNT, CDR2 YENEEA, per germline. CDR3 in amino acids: CASRPQWRLPDHYGYTF. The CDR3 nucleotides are TGTGCCAGCAGGCCGCAGTGGAGGCTTCCCGACCACTATGGCTACACCTTC.

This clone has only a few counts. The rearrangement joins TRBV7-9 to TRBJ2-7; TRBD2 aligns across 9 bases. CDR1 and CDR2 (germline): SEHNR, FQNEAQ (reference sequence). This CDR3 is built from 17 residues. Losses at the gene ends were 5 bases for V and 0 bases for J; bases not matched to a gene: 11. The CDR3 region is CASSRSRTSDNSYEQYF. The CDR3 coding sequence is TGTGCCAGCAGCCGCTCCCGGACTAGCGATAACTCCTACGAGCAGTACTTC.

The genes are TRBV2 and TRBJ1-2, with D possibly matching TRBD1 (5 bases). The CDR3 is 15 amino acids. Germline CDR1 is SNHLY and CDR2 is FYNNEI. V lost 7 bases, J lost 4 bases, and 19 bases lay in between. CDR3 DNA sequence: TGTGCCAGCAAAAATTGGCAGGGTCCGACCTATGGCTACACCTTC. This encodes CASKNWQGPTYGYTF.

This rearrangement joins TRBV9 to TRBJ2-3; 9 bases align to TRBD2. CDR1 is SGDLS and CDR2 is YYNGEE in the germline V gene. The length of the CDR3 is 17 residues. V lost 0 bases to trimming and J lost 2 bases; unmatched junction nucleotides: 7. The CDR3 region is CASSVDLAGIVTDTQYF. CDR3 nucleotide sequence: TGTGCCAGCAGCGTAGACCTAGCGGGGATAGTCACAGATACGCAGTATTTT.

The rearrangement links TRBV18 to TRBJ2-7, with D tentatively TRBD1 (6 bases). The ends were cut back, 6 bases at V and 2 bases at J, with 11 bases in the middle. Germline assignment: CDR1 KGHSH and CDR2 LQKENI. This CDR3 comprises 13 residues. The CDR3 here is CASSLSGAYEQYF. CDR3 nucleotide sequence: TGTGCCAGCTCCCTCTCAGGGGCCTACGAGCAGTACTTC.

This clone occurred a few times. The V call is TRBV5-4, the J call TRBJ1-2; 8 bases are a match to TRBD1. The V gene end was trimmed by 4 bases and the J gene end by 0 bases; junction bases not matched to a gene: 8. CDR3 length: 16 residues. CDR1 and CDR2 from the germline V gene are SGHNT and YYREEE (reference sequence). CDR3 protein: CASSGRQGTANYGYTF. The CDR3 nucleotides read TGTGCCAGCAGCGGGCGACAGGGGACAGCTAACTATGGCTACACCTTC.

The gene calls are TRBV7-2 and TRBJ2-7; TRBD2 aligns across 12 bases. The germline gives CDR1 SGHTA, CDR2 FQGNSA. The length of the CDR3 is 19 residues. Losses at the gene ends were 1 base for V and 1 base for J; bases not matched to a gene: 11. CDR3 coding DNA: TGTGCCAGCAGCTTAGTATCAGGACTAGCGGGACTGGGATCCTACGAGCAGTACTTC. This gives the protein CASSLVSGLAGLGSYEQYF.

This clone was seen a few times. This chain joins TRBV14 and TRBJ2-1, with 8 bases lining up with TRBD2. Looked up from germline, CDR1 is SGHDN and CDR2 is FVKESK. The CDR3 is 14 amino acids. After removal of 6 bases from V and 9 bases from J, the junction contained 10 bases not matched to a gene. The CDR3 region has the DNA TGTGCCAGCAGTGGGGCGGGAGGAAATACTGAGCAGTTCTTC. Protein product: CASSGAGGNTEQFF. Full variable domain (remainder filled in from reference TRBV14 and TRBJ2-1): EAGVTQFPSHSVIEKGQTVTLRCDPISGHDNLYWYRRVMGKEIKFLLHFVKESKQDESGMPNNRFLAERTGGTYSTLKVQPAELEDSGVYFCASSGAGGNTEQFFGPGTRLTVL.

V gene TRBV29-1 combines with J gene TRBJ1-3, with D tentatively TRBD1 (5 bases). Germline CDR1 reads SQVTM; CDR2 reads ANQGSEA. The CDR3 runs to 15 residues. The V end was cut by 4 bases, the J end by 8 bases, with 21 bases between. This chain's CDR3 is CSVVQGSSDGDTIYF. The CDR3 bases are TGCAGCGTTGTTCAGGGATCTTCGGACGGAGACACCATATATTTT.

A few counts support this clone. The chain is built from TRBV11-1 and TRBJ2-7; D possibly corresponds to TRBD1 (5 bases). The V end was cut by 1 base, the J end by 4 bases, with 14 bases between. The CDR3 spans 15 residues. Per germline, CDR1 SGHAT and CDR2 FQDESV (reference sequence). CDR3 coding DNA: TGTGCCAGCAGCTTAGTCCAGGGAAGTGAATACGAGCAGTACTTC. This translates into CASSLVQGSEYEQYF.

The CDR3 region is CATREESYGYTF. CDR3 sequence (DNA): TGTGCCACCAGGGAGGAGAGCTATGGCTACACCTTC. The chain employs TRBV28 and TRBJ1-2; perhaps TRBD1 as D (5 bases). This CDR3 is built from 12 residues. The ends were cut back, 10 bases at V and 4 bases at J, with 13 bases in the middle. Germline CDR1 and CDR2: MDHEN and SYDVKM.